A single sample is the source of the 25 T cell receptor beta chains below, sequenced in a study of human T cells and chemical hapten exposure. The time point here: patch test 2, 6 weeks after DPC sensitization. Treatment of the sample: therapeutic diphenylcyclopropenone sensitization with weekly scalp DPC. TCRdb re-analysed the RACE reads in MiXCR, keeping a single row per CDR3 protein. There are 350,000 to 400,000 distinct CDR3 sequences in the sample; roughly 6% occur only once, and 5% to 6% lies in the top ten. Sequencing was performed on whole blood, taken in connection with sensitization to the hapten diphenylcyclopropenone (DPC). Every receptor here comes from a woman aged 18-30 years with alopecia areata. Some clones in this sample may be carry-over from other donors' samples.

This clonotype was counted many times. The rearrangement joins TRBV12-3 or TRBV12-4 to TRBJ1-2, with D possibly being TRBD1 (5 bases). The CDR3 loop spans 14 amino acids. V was shortened by 3 bases and J by 4 bases, with 12 bases between the two germline ends. The CDR3 DNA sequence: TGTGCCAGCAGTTTGACAACAGGCCTCTATGGCTACACCTTC. Translating it yields CASSLTTGLYGYTF.

This clonotype has at least ten counts. J is TRBJ1-3 and V is TRBV29-1; TRBD1 might be the D (5 bases). V lost 7 bases and J lost 0, with 16 bases in between. There are 15 residues in the CDR3. Germline CDR1 and CDR2: SQVTM and ANQGSEA. CDR3 in amino acids: CSALTGTASGNTIYF. For the CDR3, the DNA is TGCAGCGCTCTCACCGGGACTGCCTCTGGAAACACCATATATTTT. Full variable domain (missing parts from reference TRBV29-1 and TRBJ1-3): SAVISQKPSRDICQRGTSLTIQCQVDSQVTMMFWYRQQPGQSLTLIATANQGSEATYESGFVIDKFPISRPNLTFSTLTVSNMSPEDSSIYLCSALTGTASGNTIYFGEGSWLTVV.

This clonotype was seen repeatedly, ten times or more. CDR3 in amino acids: CASIPRGREETQYF. Written as DNA, the CDR3 is TGTGCCAGCATCCCTCGGGGGCGGGAAGAGACCCAGTACTTC. The rearrangement joins TRBV28 to TRBJ2-5; D tentatively reads TRBD1 or TRBD2 (6 bases each). V gave up 7 bases and J gave up 3 bases, with 15 bases separating them. The CDR3 sequence is 14 residues long. The V gene's germline CDR1 is MDHEN and CDR2 SYDVKM.

This clonotype was counted many times. The chain employs TRBV20-1 and TRBJ1-2, with 12 bases matching TRBD1. CDR3 length: 16 residues. Germline assignment: CDR1 DFQATT and CDR2 SNEGSKA (reference sequence). Unmatched junction bases numbered 13, after V lost 7 bases and J lost 4 bases. Here the CDR3 DNA reads TGCAGTGAGAGGGGGACAGGGGGCCTCGACAGCTATGGCTACACCTTC. Translated: CSERGTGGLDSYGYTF.

Only a few counts were recorded for this clonotype. A read error is possible here, since a much larger clone lies one base away. This rearrangement joins TRBV3-1 to TRBJ2-6, with unresolved D. The CDR3 is 15 residues long. V shed 4 bases and J shed 2 bases, with 9 bases lying between them. Germline V gene sequence: CDR1 LGHDT, CDR2 YNNKEL (reference sequence). The CDR3 DNA reads as TGTGCCAGCAGCCCCGGCGAGGCTGGGGCCAACGTCCTGACTTTC. It translates to CASSPGEAGANVLTF.

This clonotype occurred once. CDR3 amino acids: CSARLAGRTDTQYF. The DNA for the CDR3 is TGCAGTGCAAGACTAGCGGGACGCACAGATACGCAGTATTTT. This chain connects TRBV20-1 to TRBJ2-3, with 11 bases that match TRBD2. CDR1 and CDR2 (germline): DFQATT, SNEGSKA (reference sequence). With 6 bases clipped from V and 1 base from J, the junction kept 3 bases outside the gene matches. There are 14 residues in the CDR3.

Only a few counts were recorded for this clonotype. The chain joins TRBV18 to TRBJ1-2; D is ambiguous. Between the trimmed V and J ends, which lost 2 bases and 2 bases, there was a span of 9 bases. The CDR3 has 14 residues. The germline V gene has CDR1 KGHSH and CDR2 LQKENI. CDR3 region: CASSPYDTNYGYTF. The CDR3 coding sequence is TGTGCCAGCTCACCATACGACACAAACTATGGCTACACCTTC.

This chain links TRBV10-3 with TRBJ2-1, with 12 nucleotides matching TRBD2. Per the germline V gene, CDR1 is ENHRY and CDR2 is SYGVKD. The V segment lost 3 bases and the J segment 4 bases; nucleotides outside the gene matches: 7. This CDR3 spans 17 amino acids. As DNA, the CDR3 is TGTGCCATCAGTGAAGGTACTAGCGGGGGGTCTTACAATGAGCAGTTCTTC. This gives the protein CAISEGTSGGSYNEQFF.

This clonotype was counted many times. The chain employs TRBV7-2 and TRBJ2-3, with D possibly TRBD1 on 6 matching bases. Germline V CDR1 and CDR2: SGHTA, FQGNSA. V gave up 1 base and J gave up 4 bases, with 12 bases separating them. This CDR3 contains 15 residues. The CDR3 reads CASSLVGQPSDTQYF. The CDR3 DNA is TGTGCCAGCAGCTTAGTTGGACAGCCGTCAGATACGCAGTATTTT.

The sample holds a few counts of this clonotype. The chain links TRBV6-1 to TRBJ1-1; D remains unclear. The CDR3 sequence is 13 residues long. Trimming took 7 bases from V and 5 from J, leaving 14 bases between them. CDR1 MNHNS and CDR2 SASEGT come from the germline V gene. The CDR3 protein is CASMVAQRTEAFF. The CDR3, as DNA: TGTGCCAGCATGGTGGCACAAAGGACTGAAGCTTTCTTT.

In this sample, this clonotype turned up a few times. The chain is built from TRBV15 and TRBJ1-2; a possible D gene is TRBD1 (5 bases). Trimming stripped 1 base from V and 4 bases from J, with 10 bases between. CDR3 length: 14 residues. Germline lookup yields CDR1 LNHNV and CDR2 YYDKDF (reference sequence). In nucleotides, the CDR3 is TGTGCCACCAGCAGAGCAGGGATCTTCTATGGCTACACCTTC. Translated: CATSRAGIFYGYTF.

This clonotype showed up just a few times. This chain links TRBV12-3 or TRBV12-4 with TRBJ1-6; perhaps TRBD1 as D (6 bases). This CDR3 is 15 amino acids long. Between the trimmed V and J ends, which lost 3 bases and 6 bases, there was a span of 12 bases. The CDR3 protein is CASSFRGASNSPLHF. In nucleotides, the CDR3 is TGTGCCAGCAGTTTCCGGGGGGCGAGTAATTCACCCCTCCACTTT.

This clonotype showed up many times. The chain uses TRBV12-5 and TRBJ1-4; 7 nucleotides match TRBD1. The CDR3 is 14 amino acids. CDR1 is LGHNT and CDR2 is FRNRAP in the germline V gene. With 7 bases clipped from V and 8 bases from J, the junction kept 10 bases outside the gene matches. The CDR3 loop reads CASAPDRLEEKLFF. The CDR3 nucleotides are TGTGCTAGTGCCCCGGACAGGCTGGAGGAAAAACTGTTTTTT.

In this sample, this clonotype turned up many times. The rearrangement joins TRBV7-2 to TRBJ1-2; TRBD1 aligns across 7 bases. Germline trimming cut 2 bases from V and 3 bases from J; bases unmatched to any gene: 6. The germline CDR1 and CDR2 sequences are SGHTA and FQGNSA. The CDR3 runs 15 residues. The CDR3 bases are TGTGCCAGCAGCTTAAGACAGGGTGGTGACTATGGCTACACCTTC. Translation: CASSLRQGGDYGYTF.

This clonotype has just a few counts. The V gene is TRBV20-1, the J gene TRBJ2-3, with 7 bases aligning to TRBD2. Trimming cost V 8 bases and J 4 bases; bases outside gene matches: 15. Germline CDR1 DFQATT, CDR2 SNEGSKA (reference sequence). The CDR3 extends over 15 amino acids. CDR3 region: CSSTSGDGRSDTQYF. The CDR3 coding sequence is TGCAGTTCGACAAGCGGGGACGGAAGATCAGATACGCAGTATTTT.

The V and J genes are TRBV3-1 and TRBJ2-7, with 9 nucleotides matching TRBD1. This CDR3 is built from 15 residues. The V and J ends lost 4 bases and 3 bases, in that order; junction bases with no gene match: 7. CDR1 and CDR2 (germline): LGHDT, YNNKEL (reference sequence). CDR3 in DNA: TGTGCCAGCAGCCCAGATCCGGGACAGGGCTACGAGCAGTACTTC. It is translated as CASSPDPGQGYEQYF.

The V and J genes are TRBV10-2 and TRBJ2-3; a weak D match, TRBD2 (5 bases). V lost 3 bases, J lost 0 bases, and 13 bases lay in between. Germline V gene data show CDR1 as WSHSY and CDR2 as SAAADI. This CDR3 spans 16 amino acids. DNA of the CDR3: TGCGCCAGCAGTGATGCGGGCAGCCCAAGCACAGATACGCAGTATTTT. Translation: CASSDAGSPSTDTQYF.

This clonotype was detected many times. The chain is built from TRBV7-9 and TRBJ2-1; perhaps D is TRBD1 or TRBD2 (6 bases each). The V gene's germline CDR1 is SEHNR and CDR2 FQNEAQ (reference sequence). Trimming left V 5 bases short and J 10 bases short, with 15 bases between. This CDR3 region has 13 residues. The CDR3 region is CASSISGGGEQFF. The CDR3 DNA reads as TGTGCCAGCAGCATTTCCGGGGGCGGAGAGCAGTTCTTC.

J is TRBJ2-7 and V is TRBV27; 8 nucleotides align to TRBD1. The germline CDR1 and CDR2 sequences are MNHEY and SMNVEV (reference sequence). J gave up 7 bases and V 2 bases, and 7 bases lay outside the gene matches. The CDR3 runs to 14 residues. This CDR3 reads CASSLSTGGNEQYF. CDR3 sequence (DNA): TGTGCCAGCAGTTTAAGTACAGGGGGAAATGAGCAGTACTTC.

This clonotype showed up many times. The J gene is TRBJ1-2, the V gene TRBV4-1; D is uncertain. Germline V CDR1 and CDR2: MGHRA, YSYEKL. Trimming shortened V by 3 bases and J by 0 bases, and 14 bases separated the two germline ends. The CDR3 is 16 residues long. CDR3 in amino acids: CASSQEVGLTNYGYTF. The CDR3, as DNA: TGCGCCAGCAGCCAGGAGGTTGGACTGACTAACTATGGCTACACCTTC.

J is TRBJ2-1 and V is TRBV29-1; D unclear. From germline, CDR1 is SQVTM and CDR2 ANQGSEA. The V end lost 5 bases, the J end lost 4 bases, and 3 bases lay between the germline ends. The CDR3 totals 10 residues. The CDR3 here is CSVQYNEQFF. In nucleotides, the CDR3 is TGCAGCGTTCAATACAATGAGCAGTTCTTC.

This clonotype has ten or more counts. The chain links TRBV10-3 to TRBJ2-5; no reliable D call. Trimming removed 2 bases from V and 6 bases from J, with 7 bases in between. This CDR3 has 12 residues. CDR1 is ENHRY, CDR2 SYGVKD, per germline. The CDR3 region has the DNA TGTGCCATCAGTGAGCCCGAGAAGACCCAGTACTTC. Translated, it gives CAISEPEKTQYF.

In this sample, this clonotype turned up many times. The chain carries TRBV5-5 and TRBJ2-3; D might be TRBD1 or TRBD2, each matching 6 bases. V was trimmed by 2 bases and J by 5 bases, leaving 27 bases between them. The CDR3 is 19 amino acids. The V gene's germline CDR1 is SGHKS and CDR2 YYEKEE (reference sequence). Written as DNA, the CDR3 is TGTGCCAGCAGCTTACGTTGGATGGGGGGCGCGGAGTCCCGAGATACGCAGTATTTT. Translation gives CASSLRWMGGAESRDTQYF.

In this sample, this clonotype turned up many times. One junction end disagrees with the germline gene, perhaps due to a read error. The chain carries TRBV6-1 and TRBJ1-5, with D possibly TRBD1 on 5 matching bases. Germline V CDR1 and CDR2: MNHNS, SASEGT. This CDR3 comprises 11 residues. The CDR3 coding sequence is TGTGCCAGCAGTTACCGGGACTCCCTTATTTTT. Translation gives CASSYRDSLIF.

This clonotype turned up a few times. The V call is TRBV18, the J call TRBJ1-1; the D is unclear. Trimming removed 0 bases at V and 3 bases at J, with 8 bases between. This CDR3 is 14 amino acids long. CDR1 and CDR2 (germline): KGHSH, LQKENI. CDR3 loop: CASSPPADYTEAFF. CDR3 DNA sequence: TGTGCCAGCTCACCACCTGCGGACTACACTGAAGCTTTCTTT.